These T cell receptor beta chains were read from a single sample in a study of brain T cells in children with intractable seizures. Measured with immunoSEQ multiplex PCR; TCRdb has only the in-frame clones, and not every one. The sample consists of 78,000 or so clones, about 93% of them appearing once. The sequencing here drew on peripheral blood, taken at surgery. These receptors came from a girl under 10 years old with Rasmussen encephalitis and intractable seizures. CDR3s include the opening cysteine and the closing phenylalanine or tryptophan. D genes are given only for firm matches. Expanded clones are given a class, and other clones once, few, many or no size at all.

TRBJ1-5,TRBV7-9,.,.,CASSSKGGQPQHF,TGTGCCAGCAGCTCCAAGGGCGGGCAGCCCCAGCATTTT
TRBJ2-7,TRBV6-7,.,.,CASRPGGPKSSYEQYF,TGTGCCAGCAGACCCGGGGGCCCGAAGTCTTCCTACGAGCAGTACTTC
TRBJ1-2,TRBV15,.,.,CATSRGRDYGYTF,TGTGCCACCAGCAGAGGCAGGGACTATGGCTACACCTTC
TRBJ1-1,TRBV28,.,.,CASSVGNTEAFF,TGTGCCAGCAGTGTCGGTAACACTGAAGCTTTCTTT
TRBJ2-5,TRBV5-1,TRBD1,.,CASSQGTEETQYF,TGCGCCAGCAGCCAAGGGACAGAAGAGACCCAGTACTTC
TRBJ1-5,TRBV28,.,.,CASSSSDQPQHF,.
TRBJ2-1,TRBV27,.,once,CASRAVGSGNEQFF,TGTGCCAGCAGGGCCGTAGGGTCGGGAAATGAGCAGTTCTTC
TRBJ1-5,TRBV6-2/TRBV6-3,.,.,CASSYSIQGYQPQHF,TGTGCCAGCAGTTACTCGATTCAGGGGTATCAGCCCCAGCATTTT
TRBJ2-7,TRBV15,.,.,CATSRDRPYEQYF,TGTGCCACCAGCAGAGACAGGCCCTACGAGCAGTACTTC
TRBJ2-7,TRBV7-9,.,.,CASSLAATYEQYF,TGTGCCAGCAGCTTAGCCGCGACCTACGAGCAGTACTTC
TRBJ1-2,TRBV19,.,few,CASSMVNREYGYTF,TGTGCCAGTAGTATGGTCAACAGGGAGTATGGCTACACCTTC
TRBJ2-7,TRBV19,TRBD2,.,CASSRTSGGYEQYF,TGTGCCAGTAGTAGGACTAGCGGAGGCTACGAGCAGTACTTC
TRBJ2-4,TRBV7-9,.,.,CASSAGPNIQYF,TGTGCCAGCAGCGCGGGTCCAAACATTCAGTACTTC
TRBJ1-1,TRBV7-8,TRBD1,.,CASSLGTGGAKTEAFF,TGTGCCAGCAGCTTAGGGACAGGGGGCGCGAAAACTGAAGCTTTCTTT
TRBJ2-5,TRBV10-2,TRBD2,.,CASRGLTSGGPHQTQYF,TGCGCCAGCAGGGGACTAACTAGCGGGGGGCCTCATCAGACCCAGTACTTC
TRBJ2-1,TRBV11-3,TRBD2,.,CASSLTSGVPYNEQFF,TGTGCCAGCAGCCTCACTAGCGGGGTTCCCTACAATGAGCAGTTCTTC
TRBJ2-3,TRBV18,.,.,CASSPEASLVTQYF,TGTGCCAGCTCACCAGAGGCTAGTCTAGTTACGCAGTATTTT
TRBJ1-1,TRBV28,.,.,CASSLFAAQTAFF,TGTGCCAGCAGTTTATTTGCGGCGCAGACGGCTTTCTTT
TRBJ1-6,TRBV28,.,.,CASSLKSSYNSPLHF,TGTGCCAGCAGTTTGAAGAGCTCCTATAATTCACCCCTCCACTTT
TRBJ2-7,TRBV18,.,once,CASSLGDEQYF,TGTGCCAGCTCACTCGGCGACGAGCAGTACTTC
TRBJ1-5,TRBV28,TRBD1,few,CASTTGTGGLNQPQHF,TGTGCCAGCACCACCGGGACAGGGGGCCTGAATCAGCCCCAGCATTTT
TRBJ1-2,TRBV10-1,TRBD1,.,CASSLDRTDGYTF,TGCGCCAGCAGCTTGGACAGGACGGATGGCTACACCTTC
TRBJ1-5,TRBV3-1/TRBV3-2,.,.,CASSQENPSTYSNQPQHF,TGTGCCAGCAGCCAAGAGAACCCCAGCACTTATAGCAATCAGCCCCAGCATTTT
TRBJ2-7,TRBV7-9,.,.,CASSFYGKGYEQYF,TGTGCCAGCAGCTTTTATGGGAAAGGGTACGAGCAGTACTTC
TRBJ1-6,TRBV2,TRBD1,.,CASSQQGGVYSPLHF,TGTGCCAGCAGTCAACAGGGGGGGGTTTATTCACCCCTCCACTTT
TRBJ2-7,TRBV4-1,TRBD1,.,CASSHRTGAYEQYF,TGCGCCAGCAGCCACAGGACAGGAGCCTACGAGCAGTACTTC
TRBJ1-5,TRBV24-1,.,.,CATSDPRGVNQPQHF,TGTGCCACCAGTGACCCTCGGGGGGTCAATCAGCCCCAGCATTTT
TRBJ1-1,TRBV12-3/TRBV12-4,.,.,CASSFSDIEAFF,TGTGCCAGCAGTTTTTCAGACATTGAAGCTTTCTTT
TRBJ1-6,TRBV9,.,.,CASSRDTYNSPLHF,TGTGCCAGCAGCAGGGACACCTATAATTCACCCCTCCACTTT
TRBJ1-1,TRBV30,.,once,CAWSRGANTEAFF,TGTGCCTGGAGCCGGGGGGCTAACACTGAAGCTTTCTTT
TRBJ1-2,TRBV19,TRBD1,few,CASSYTGAYGYTF,TGTGCCAGTAGTTATACAGGGGCCTATGGCTACACCTTC
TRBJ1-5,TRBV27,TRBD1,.,CASSVTGGLSNQPQHF,TGTGCCAGCAGTGTTACAGGGGGACTTAGCAATCAGCCCCAGCATTTT
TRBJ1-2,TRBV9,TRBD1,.,CASSVGQGPNYGYTF,TGTGCCAGCAGCGTAGGACAGGGACCTAACTATGGCTACACCTTC
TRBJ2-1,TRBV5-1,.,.,CASSLGLEGEQFF,TGCGCCAGCAGCTTGGGACTGGAGGGTGAGCAGTTCTTC
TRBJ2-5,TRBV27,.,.,CASSHLPGQLQETQYF,TGTGCCAGCAGTCACCTTCCCGGACAGCTACAAGAGACCCAGTACTTC
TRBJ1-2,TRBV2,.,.,CASRRTESNYGYTF,TGTGCCAGCAGGAGAACAGAGTCTAACTATGGCTACACCTTC